This TCR beta chain is drawn from a study of vaccination and CD4 T cells after COVID-19. Study-level background: Fewer than ten convalescent cases were mild and one was severe, and all had been SARS-CoV-2 positive by nasal swab PCR.

Cultured CD4+ T cell DNA was sequenced using the Oncomine TCR Beta short-read assay. MiXCR, run by TCRdb on the PCR reads, gives a single entry per CDR3 protein. In the table there are approximately 17,000 distinct CDR3 sequences, 50% of which are singletons. For this clonotype: The antigen remains unidentified.

Treatment in this sample: roughly 10-day PBMC culture with coronavirus spike peptide pools or control peptides (ViraFEST assay). With peptide pools, ViraFEST first expanded antigen-specific T cells and afterwards sequenced their TCRs. Dates of PCR positivity, March to December 2020, preceded the US Alpha, Beta and Delta variants. Negative selection recovered the CD4+ T cells once they had spent approximately ten days in culture. This CDR3 spans 15 amino acids. Trimming left V 0 bases short and J 4 bases short, with 13 bases between. CDR1 is MNHEY, CDR2 SVGAGI, per germline. This rearrangement joins TRBV6-5 to TRBJ2-7; D gene ambiguous. The clonotype comes from a human donor who had recovered from COVID-19. The specimen sequenced was CD4+ T cells from blood, cultured in vitro. Written as DNA, the CDR3 is TGTGCCAGCAGTTACTCCGGCGGCAGCGCTTACGAGCAGTACTTC. Encoded protein: CASSYSGGSAYEQYF.